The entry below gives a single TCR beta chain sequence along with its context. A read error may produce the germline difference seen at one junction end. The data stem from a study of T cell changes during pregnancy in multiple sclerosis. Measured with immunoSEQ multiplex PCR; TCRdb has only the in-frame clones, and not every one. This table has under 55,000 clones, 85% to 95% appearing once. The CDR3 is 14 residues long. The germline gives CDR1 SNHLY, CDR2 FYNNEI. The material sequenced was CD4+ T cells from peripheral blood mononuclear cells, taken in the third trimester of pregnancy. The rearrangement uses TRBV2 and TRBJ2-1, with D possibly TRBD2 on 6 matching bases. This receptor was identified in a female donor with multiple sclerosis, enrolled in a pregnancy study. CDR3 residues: CASRGTASHNEQFF. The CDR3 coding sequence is TGTGCCAGCAGGGGGACTGCCTCCCACAATGAGCAGTTCTTC.